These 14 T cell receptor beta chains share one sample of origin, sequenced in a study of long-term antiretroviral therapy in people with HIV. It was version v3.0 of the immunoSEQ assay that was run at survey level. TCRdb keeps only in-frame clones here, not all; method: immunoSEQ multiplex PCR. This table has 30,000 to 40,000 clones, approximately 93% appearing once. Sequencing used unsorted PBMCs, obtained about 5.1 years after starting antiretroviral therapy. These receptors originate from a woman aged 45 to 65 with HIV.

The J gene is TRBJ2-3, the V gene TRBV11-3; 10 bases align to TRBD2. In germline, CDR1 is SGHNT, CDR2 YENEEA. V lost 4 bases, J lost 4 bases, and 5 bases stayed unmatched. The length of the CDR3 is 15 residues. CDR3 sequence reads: CASSSRTSGADTQYF. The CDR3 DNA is TGTGCCAGCAGCTCCCGCACTAGCGGGGCAGATACGCAGTATTTT.

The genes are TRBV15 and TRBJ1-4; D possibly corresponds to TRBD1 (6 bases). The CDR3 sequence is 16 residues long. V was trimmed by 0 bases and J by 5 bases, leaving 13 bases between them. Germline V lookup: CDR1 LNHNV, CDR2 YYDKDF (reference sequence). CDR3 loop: CATSRDRGAGNEKLFF. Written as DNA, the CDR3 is TGTGCCACCAGCAGAGATAGGGGGGCCGGGAATGAAAAACTGTTTTTT. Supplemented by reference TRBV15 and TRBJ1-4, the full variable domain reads DAMVIQNPRYQVTQFGKPVTLSCSQTLNHNVMYWYQQKSSQAPKLLFHYYDKDFNNEADTPDNFQSRRPNTSFCFLDIRSPGLGDTAMYLCATSRDRGAGNEKLFFGSGTQLSVL.

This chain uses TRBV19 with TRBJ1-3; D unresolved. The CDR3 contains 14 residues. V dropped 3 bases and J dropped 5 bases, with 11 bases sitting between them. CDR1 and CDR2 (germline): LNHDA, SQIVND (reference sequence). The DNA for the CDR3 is TGTGCCAGTAGTATTGAGGGCGGCAGAAACACCATATATTTT. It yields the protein CASSIEGGRNTIYF.

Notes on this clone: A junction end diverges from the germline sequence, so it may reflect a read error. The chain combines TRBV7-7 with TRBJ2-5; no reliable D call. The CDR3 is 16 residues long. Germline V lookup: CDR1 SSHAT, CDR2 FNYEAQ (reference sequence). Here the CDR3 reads CASTPGSSNLQETQYF. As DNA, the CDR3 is TGTGCTAGCACCCCGGGTTCCAGCAACCTCCAAGAGACCCAGTACTTC.

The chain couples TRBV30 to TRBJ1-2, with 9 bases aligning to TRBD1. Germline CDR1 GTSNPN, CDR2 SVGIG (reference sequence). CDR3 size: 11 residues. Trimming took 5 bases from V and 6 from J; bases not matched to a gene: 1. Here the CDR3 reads CAWGTGHGYTF. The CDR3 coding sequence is TGTGCCTGGGGGACAGGGCATGGCTACACCTTC.

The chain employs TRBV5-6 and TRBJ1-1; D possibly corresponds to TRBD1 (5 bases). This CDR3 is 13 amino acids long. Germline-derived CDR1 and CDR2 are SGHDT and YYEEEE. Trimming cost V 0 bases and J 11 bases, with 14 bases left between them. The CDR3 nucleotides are TGTGCCAGCAGCTTGGGGCAAACGGGGCGTGCTTTCTTT. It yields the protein CASSLGQTGRAFF. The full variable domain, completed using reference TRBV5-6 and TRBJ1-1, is DAGVTQSPTHLIKTRGQQVTLRCSPKSGHDTVSWYQQALGQGPQFIFQYYEEEERQRGNFPDRFSGHQFPNYSSELNVNALLLGDSALYLCASSLGQTGRAFFGQGTRLTVV.

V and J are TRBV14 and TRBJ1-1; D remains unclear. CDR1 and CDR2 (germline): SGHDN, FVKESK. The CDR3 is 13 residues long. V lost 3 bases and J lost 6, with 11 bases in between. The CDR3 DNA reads TGTGCCAGCAGCCAGGTCATAGGCGCTGAAGCTTTCTTT. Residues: CASSQVIGAEAFF.

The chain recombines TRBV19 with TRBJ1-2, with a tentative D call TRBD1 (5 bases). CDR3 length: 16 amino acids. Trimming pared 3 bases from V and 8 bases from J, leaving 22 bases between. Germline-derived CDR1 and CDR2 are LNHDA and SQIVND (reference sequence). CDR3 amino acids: CASSIGGTGSPRGYTF. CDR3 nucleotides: TGTGCCAGTAGTATTGGCGGAACAGGAAGCCCGAGGGGCTACACCTTC.

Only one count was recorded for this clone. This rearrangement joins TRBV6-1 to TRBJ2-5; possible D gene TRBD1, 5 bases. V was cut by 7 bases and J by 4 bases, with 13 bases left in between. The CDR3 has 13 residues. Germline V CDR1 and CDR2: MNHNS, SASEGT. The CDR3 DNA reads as TGTGCCAGCATCCCAGTGGGGCTAGAGACCCAGTACTTC. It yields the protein CASIPVGLETQYF.

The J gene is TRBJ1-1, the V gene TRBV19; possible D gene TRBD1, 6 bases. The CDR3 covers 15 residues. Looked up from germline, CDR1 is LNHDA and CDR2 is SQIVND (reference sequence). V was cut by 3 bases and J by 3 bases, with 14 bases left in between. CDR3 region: CASSIRGRRDTEAFF. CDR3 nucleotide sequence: TGTGCCAGTAGTATCCGGGGGCGGAGGGACACTGAAGCTTTCTTT.

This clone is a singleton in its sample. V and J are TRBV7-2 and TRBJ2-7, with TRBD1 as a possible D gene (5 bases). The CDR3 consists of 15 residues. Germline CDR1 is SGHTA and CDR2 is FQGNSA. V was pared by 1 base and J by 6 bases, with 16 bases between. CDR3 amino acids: CASSLVSDNPTEQYF. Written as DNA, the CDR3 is TGTGCCAGCAGCTTAGTTTCGGACAACCCTACCGAGCAGTACTTC.

CDR3 sequence: CASSPPGQGYNEQFF. CDR3 nucleotide sequence: TGTGCCAGCTCACCCCCGGGACAGGGCTACAATGAGCAGTTCTTC. This sequence joins TRBV18 and TRBJ2-1, with 9 bases fitting TRBD1. Germline-derived CDR1 and CDR2 are KGHSH and LQKENI. The CDR3 contains 15 residues. J gave up 3 bases and V 3 bases, and 3 bases lay outside the gene matches. Full variable domain (remainder filled in from reference TRBV18 and TRBJ2-1): NAGVMQNPRHLVRRRGQEARLRCSPMKGHSHVYWYRQLPEEGLKFMVYLQKENIIDESGMPKERFSAEFPKEGPSILRIQQVVRGDSAAYFCASSPPGQGYNEQFFGPGTRLTVL.

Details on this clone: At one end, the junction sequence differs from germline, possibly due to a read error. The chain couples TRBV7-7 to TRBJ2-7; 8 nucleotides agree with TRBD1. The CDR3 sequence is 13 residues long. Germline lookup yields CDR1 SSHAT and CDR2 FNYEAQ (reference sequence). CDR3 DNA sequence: TGTGCTAGCAGCCCAACAGGGGGGTACGAGCAGTACTTC. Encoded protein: CASSPTGGYEQYF.

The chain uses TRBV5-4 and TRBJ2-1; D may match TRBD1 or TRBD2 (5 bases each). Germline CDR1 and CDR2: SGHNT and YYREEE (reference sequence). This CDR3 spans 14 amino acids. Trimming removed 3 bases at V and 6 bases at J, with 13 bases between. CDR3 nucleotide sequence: TGTGCCAGCAGCTCGCCTAGGGACGGCAATGAGCAGTTCTTC. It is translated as CASSSPRDGNEQFF.